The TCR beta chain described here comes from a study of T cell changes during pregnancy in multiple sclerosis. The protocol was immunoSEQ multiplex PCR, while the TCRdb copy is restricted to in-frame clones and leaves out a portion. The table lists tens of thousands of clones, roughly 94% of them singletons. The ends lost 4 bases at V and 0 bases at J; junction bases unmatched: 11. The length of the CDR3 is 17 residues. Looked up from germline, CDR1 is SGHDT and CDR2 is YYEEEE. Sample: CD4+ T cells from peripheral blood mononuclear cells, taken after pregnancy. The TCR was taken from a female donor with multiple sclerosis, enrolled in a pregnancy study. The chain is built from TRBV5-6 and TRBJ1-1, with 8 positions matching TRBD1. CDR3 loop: CASSPADRGEMNTEAFF. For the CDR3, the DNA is TGTGCCAGCAGCCCGGCCGACAGGGGCGAAATGAACACTGAAGCTTTCTTT.